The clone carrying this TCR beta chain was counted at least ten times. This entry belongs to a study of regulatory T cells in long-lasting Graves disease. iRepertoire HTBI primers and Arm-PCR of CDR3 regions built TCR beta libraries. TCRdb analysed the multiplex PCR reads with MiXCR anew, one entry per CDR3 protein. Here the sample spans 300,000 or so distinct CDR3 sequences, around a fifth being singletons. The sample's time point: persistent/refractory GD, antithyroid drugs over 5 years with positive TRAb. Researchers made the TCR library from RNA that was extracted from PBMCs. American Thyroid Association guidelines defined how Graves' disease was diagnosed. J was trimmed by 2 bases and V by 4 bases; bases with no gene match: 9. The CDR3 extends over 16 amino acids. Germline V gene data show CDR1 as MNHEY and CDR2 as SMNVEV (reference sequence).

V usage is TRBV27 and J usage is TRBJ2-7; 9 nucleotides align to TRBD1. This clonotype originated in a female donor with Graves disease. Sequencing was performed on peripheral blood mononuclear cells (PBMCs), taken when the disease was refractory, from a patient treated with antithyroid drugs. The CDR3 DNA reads TGTGCCAGCAGTTCATTGTTGGGACAGGGAACCTACGAGCAGTACTTC. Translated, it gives CASSSLLGQGTYEQYF.